This T cell receptor (beta chain) was captured in a study of blood T cell repertoires in COVID-19. Study details: The samples span acute and convalescent COVID-19 from the United States, Italy and Spain.

The V gene's germline CDR1 is MDHEN and CDR2 SYDVKM. V gave up 5 bases and J gave up 7 bases; unmatched junction bases: 7. The CDR3 is 15 residues long. Under the authors' procedure: For nucleated cells, counts were estimated from reference gene primer amplification. Here immunoSEQ multiplex PCR was the method, and the copy in TCRdb shows in-frame clones only, minus some. D and trimming come from the DNA, and the V and J calls and clone size come from that table. The data contain roughly 280,000 clones, under 95% of them seen just once; the ten biggest clones take up less than 3.5%. Enrollees, about 18 to 89 years old, lived in 24 US areas. Participants were placed into cohorts based on the clinical history they reported.

V and J are TRBV28 and TRBJ2-1; TRBD2 aligns across 11 bases. The sample was PBMCs or T cells enriched from blood (not recorded which). This TCR came from a man aged 35-49 years who had been exposed to COVID-19. Written as DNA, the CDR3 is TGTGCCAGCAGTACGTTAGCGGGAGGGAGAAATGAGCAGTTCTTC. Protein product: CASSTLAGGRNEQFF. The full variable domain, its missing parts supplied by reference TRBV28 and TRBJ2-1, is DVKVTQSSRYLVKRTGEKVFLECVQDMDHENMFWYRQDPGLGLRLIYFSYDVKMKEKGDIPEGYSVSREKKERFSLILESASTNQTSMYLCASSTLAGGRNEQFFGPGTRLTVL.